The 15 T cell receptor beta chains below all came from one sample that was sequenced in a study of T-cell reconstitution after alpha-beta-depleted transplantation in children. A TCRbeta library incorporating unique molecular identifiers was prepared. TCRdb passed the PCR reads through MiXCR, listing each CDR3 protein once. The sample includes about 420,000 distinct CDR3 sequences, 16% of them seen just once. Sequenced material: PBMCs, mostly from graft donor cells, taken 360 days after TCRalphabeta/CD19-depleted stem cell transplant. These TCRs come from a boy younger than two who had a stem cell transplant for Wiskott-Aldrich syndrome, so the T cells may come from the graft donor.

This clonotype was detected only a few times. This chain uses TRBV6-5 with TRBJ2-1, with 13 nucleotides matching TRBD2. V lost 4 bases and J lost 6; bases outside the gene matches: 3. Germline-derived CDR1 and CDR2 are MNHEY and SVGAGI. The CDR3 runs 15 residues. The CDR3 DNA follows: TGTGCCAGCAGTTCCACTAGCGGGGGGGCCAATGAGCAGTTCTTC. Translated: CASSSTSGGANEQFF.

This clonotype was seen a handful of times. This sequence joins TRBV27 and TRBJ2-1; 8 bases fit TRBD2. Germline-derived CDR1 and CDR2 are MNHEY and SMNVEV (reference sequence). The ends lost 1 base at V and 7 bases at J; junction bases unmatched: 9. This CDR3 region has 16 residues. DNA for the CDR3: TGTGCCAGCAGTTTATGGGGCGGGGGGTTGGTAAATGAGCAGTTCTTC. Encoded protein: CASSLWGGGLVNEQFF.

The gene calls are TRBV7-9 and TRBJ2-1, with 10 bases identical to TRBD2. After removal of 5 bases from V and 8 bases from J, the junction contained 12 bases not matched to a gene. The germline V gene has CDR1 SEHNR and CDR2 FQNEAQ (reference sequence). The CDR3 sequence is 16 residues long. For the CDR3, the DNA is TGTGCCAGCAGCCACCGAGCGGGGGGGCTGGGTTATGAGCAGTTCTTC. Protein product: CASSHRAGGLGYEQFF.

This clonotype was observed many times. This chain uses TRBV12-3 or TRBV12-4 with TRBJ2-2; D call uncertain. Trimming removed 2 bases at V and 4 bases at J, with 5 bases between. The CDR3 is 13 residues long. The CDR3 is CASSLWSTGELFF. The CDR3 DNA reads TGTGCCAGCAGTTTATGGAGCACCGGGGAGCTGTTTTTT.

V and J are TRBV6-1 and TRBJ2-5; weak D call: TRBD1 (5 bases). Trimming pared 6 bases from V and 4 bases from J, leaving 18 bases between. CDR1 MNHNS and CDR2 SASEGT come from the germline V gene. There are 15 residues in the CDR3. The DNA of the CDR3 is TGTGCCAGCAGATTTAATCAGGGCTGGGGAGAGACCCAGTACTTC. It codes for CASRFNQGWGETQYF.

J is TRBJ2-1 and V is TRBV4-3; TRBD1 aligns across 7 bases. The CDR3 contains 17 residues. The ends lost 2 bases at V and 0 bases at J; junction bases unmatched: 7. CDR1 LGHNA and CDR2 YSLEER come from the germline V gene. For the CDR3, the DNA is TGCGCCAGCAGCCAACAAAAAGGGGGCATCTCCTACAATGAGCAGTTCTTC. It encodes CASSQQKGGISYNEQFF.

The chain joins TRBV5-5 to TRBJ2-5; D gene uncertain. The CDR3 runs 14 residues. The V end was cut by 2 bases, the J end by 3 bases, with 11 bases between. Germline values: CDR1 SGHKS, CDR2 YYEKEE (reference sequence). As DNA, the CDR3 is TGTGCCAGCAGCTTTGTGTCTCGGAAAGAGACCCAGTACTTC. Translation: CASSFVSRKETQYF.

The chain recombines TRBV5-1 with TRBJ2-7; D is ambiguous. V lost 4 bases and J lost 4, with 9 bases in between. Germline values: CDR1 SGHRS, CDR2 YFSETQ. This CDR3 has 12 residues. CDR3 bases: TGCGCCAGCAGCCCTTGGGGTTACGAGCAGTACTTC. Residues: CASSPWGYEQYF.

This clonotype was counted many times. The chain links TRBV7-2 to TRBJ2-1; D call uncertain. V lost 4 bases, J lost 10 bases, and 14 bases lay in between. Germline assignment: CDR1 SGHTA and CDR2 FQGNSA. The CDR3 totals 13 residues. CDR3 protein: CASSSAGFLEQFF. CDR3 sequence (DNA): TGTGCCAGCAGCTCTGCCGGTTTCCTCGAGCAGTTCTTC.

The V gene is TRBV3-1, the J gene TRBJ2-5; D is uncertain. There are 14 residues in the CDR3. Trimming took off 3 bases at V and 1 base at J, with 9 bases between the two ends. Germline V lookup: CDR1 LGHDT, CDR2 YNNKEL (reference sequence). CDR3 protein: CASSHSRIQETQYF. The DNA of the CDR3 is TGTGCCAGCAGCCACAGTCGCATCCAAGAGACCCAGTACTTC.

At least ten counts were recorded for this clonotype. J is TRBJ2-5 and V is TRBV24-1; D is possibly TRBD1 (5 bases). The germline V gene has CDR1 KGHDR and CDR2 SFDVKD. CDR3 length equals 14 residues. Trimming stripped 5 bases from V and 4 bases from J, with 13 bases between. The CDR3 here is CATSAVAGAETQYF. The CDR3 DNA follows: TGTGCCACCAGTGCAGTGGCTGGGGCAGAGACCCAGTACTTC.

The gene calls are TRBV29-1 and TRBJ1-1, with no clear D. The CDR3 runs 14 residues. V gave up 4 bases and J gave up 0 bases, with 12 bases separating them. Germline lookup yields CDR1 SQVTM and CDR2 ANQGSEA. CDR3 amino acids: CSVVGKFMNTEAFF. Written as DNA, the CDR3 is TGCAGCGTTGTGGGGAAATTCATGAACACTGAAGCTTTCTTT. Filled out from reference TRBV29-1 and TRBJ1-1, the complete variable domain reads SAVISQKPSRDICQRGTSLTIQCQVDSQVTMMFWYRQQPGQSLTLIATANQGSEATYESGFVIDKFPISRPNLTFSTLTVSNMSPEDSSIYLCSVVGKFMNTEAFFGQGTRLTVV.

This clonotype showed up just a few times. The chain has TRBV19 and TRBJ2-1, with TRBD2 matching 9 bases. Germline CDR1 LNHDA, CDR2 SQIVND (reference sequence). V shed 9 bases and J 9 bases; nucleotides not matched to a gene: 9. This CDR3 is built from 13 residues. The CDR3 sequence: CARVAGDFGEQFF. In nucleotides, the CDR3 is TGTGCCAGAGTAGCGGGGGACTTTGGTGAGCAGTTCTTC.

Only a few counts were recorded for this clonotype. The rearrangement links TRBV12-3 or TRBV12-4 to TRBJ2-1, with unresolved D. The CDR3 is 15 residues long. Trimming took off 6 bases at V and 4 bases at J, with 16 bases between the two ends. This CDR3 is CASSSTPAAYNEQFF. The CDR3 DNA reads as TGTGCCAGCAGCTCTACCCCGGCAGCTTACAATGAGCAGTTCTTC.

This clonotype was recorded once. A read error may account for a junction end that differs from germline. This chain joins TRBV5-1 and TRBJ2-7; D is ambiguous. Germline V gives CDR1 SGHRS, CDR2 YFSETQ. CDR3 size: 16 residues. The CDR3 loop reads CASSLAVSAGPYEQYF. In nucleotides, the CDR3 is TGCGCCAGCAGTTTGGCCGTGTCAGCCGGGCCCTACGAGCAGTACTTC.